This T cell receptor beta chain emerged from a study of cytomegalovirus exposure and HLA in healthy donors. Findings of the study overall: The sole available immune exposure information was CMV serostatus. In most subjects, TCR beta sequences reportedly gave accurate predictions of HLA-A and HLA-B alleles. When a later analysis compared HLA-associated TCR beta chains with equally common others, the HLA-associated chains turned out to be more clonally expanded and to have lower generation probabilities. A later analysis associated some 16,000 TCR beta sequences with HLA alleles at a 0.05 false discovery rate.

Details on this clone: Antigen unknown.

The CDR3 has 14 residues. V was trimmed by 4 bases and J by 3 bases, leaving 12 bases between them. Per germline, CDR1 MNHEY and CDR2 SVGAGI. The PCR employed 60 Vbeta primers together with 13 Jbeta primers. This table comes from immunoSEQ multiplex PCR, and its TCRdb copy is limited to in-frame clones, with some not included. The table lists over 150,000 clones, about four fifths of them singletons. The chain is built from TRBV6-5 and TRBJ1-1; D uncertain. The sequencing sample was made of PBMCs. This TCR was recovered from a man aged 18 to 30 in good health and CMV-seronegative. The CDR3 region is CASSWSLDYTEAFF. Written as DNA, the CDR3 is TGTGCCAGCAGTTGGTCCTTAGATTACACTGAAGCTTTCTTT.